The text below deals with one T cell receptor beta chain. Using immunoSEQ multiplex PCR, the repertoire was profiled, and TCRdb retains in-frame clones only, with some absent. Found here are approximately 2.4 million clones, approximately 96% of them singletons; the top ten hold around 0.13%. This entry comes from a study of shared clonotypes between healthy human individuals. The sequence came from a man between 18 and 29 years old in good health. The sample taken for sequencing was naive CD4+ T cells sorted from blood. Subset of the sample: CD45RA+ positively selected.

This chain's CDR3 is CASSPPGAVWGPGTEAFF. The DNA for the CDR3 is TGTGCCAGCTCACCACCGGGGGCTGTTTGGGGGCCGGGCACTGAAGCTTTCTTT. V is TRBV18 and J is TRBJ1-1; the D gene is possibly TRBD1 (6 bases). Per germline, CDR1 KGHSH and CDR2 LQKENI. This CDR3 comprises 18 residues. V was cut by 0 bases and J by 4 bases, with 21 bases left in between.